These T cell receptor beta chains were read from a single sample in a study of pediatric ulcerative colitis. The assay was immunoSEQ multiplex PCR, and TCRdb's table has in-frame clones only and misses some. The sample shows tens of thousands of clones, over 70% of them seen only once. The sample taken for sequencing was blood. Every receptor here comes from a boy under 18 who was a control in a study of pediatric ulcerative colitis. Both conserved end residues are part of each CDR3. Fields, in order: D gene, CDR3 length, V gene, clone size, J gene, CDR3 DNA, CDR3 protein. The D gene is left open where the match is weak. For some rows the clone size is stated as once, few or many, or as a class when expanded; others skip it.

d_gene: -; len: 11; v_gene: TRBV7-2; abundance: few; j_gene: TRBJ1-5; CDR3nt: TGTGCCAGCAGCTTAGAGGAGGACCAGCATTTT; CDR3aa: CASSLEEDQHF
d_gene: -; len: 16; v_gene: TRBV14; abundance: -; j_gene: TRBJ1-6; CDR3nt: TGTGCCAGCAGCCAAGCTCGGCTTATCTATAATTCACCCCTCCACTTT; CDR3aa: CASSQARLIYNSPLHF
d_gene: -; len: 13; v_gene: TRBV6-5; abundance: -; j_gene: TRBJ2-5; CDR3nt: TGTGCCAGCAGTTACTTAGGGGGAGAGACCCAGTACTTC; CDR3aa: CASSYLGGETQYF
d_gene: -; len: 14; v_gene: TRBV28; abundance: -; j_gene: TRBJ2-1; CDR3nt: TGTGCCAGCAGTTTCGTCTCGGCGGGCAATGAGCAGTTCTTC; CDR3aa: CASSFVSAGNEQFF
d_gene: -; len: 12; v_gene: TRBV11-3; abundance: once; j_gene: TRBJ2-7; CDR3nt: TGTGCCAGCAGCCTTACTACGGGGGAGCAGTACTTC; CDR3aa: CASSLTTGEQYF
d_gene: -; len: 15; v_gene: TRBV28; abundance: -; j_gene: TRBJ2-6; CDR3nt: TGTGCCAGCAGTTTATGGGGGTCTGGGGCCAACGTCCTGACTTTC; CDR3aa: CASSLWGSGANVLTF
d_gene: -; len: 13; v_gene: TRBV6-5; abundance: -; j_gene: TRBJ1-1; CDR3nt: TGTGCCAGCAGTTACGGAAAGGGCACTGAAGCTTTCTTT; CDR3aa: CASSYGKGTEAFF
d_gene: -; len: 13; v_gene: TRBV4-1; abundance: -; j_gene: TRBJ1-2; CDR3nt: TGCGCCAGCAGCCAAGCGGGGAACTATGGCTACACCTTC; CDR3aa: CASSQAGNYGYTF
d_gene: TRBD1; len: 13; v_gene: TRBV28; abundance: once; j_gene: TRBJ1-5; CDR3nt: TGTGCCAGCAAGGGGGCGCTGGGTCAGCCCCAGCATTTT; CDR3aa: CASKGALGQPQHF
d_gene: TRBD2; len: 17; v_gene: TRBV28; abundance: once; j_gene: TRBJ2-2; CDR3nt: TGTGCCAGCAGGCGAAGCCCGGGACTAGTCCTACTCGGGGAGCTGTTTTTT; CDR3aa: CASRRSPGLVLLGELFF
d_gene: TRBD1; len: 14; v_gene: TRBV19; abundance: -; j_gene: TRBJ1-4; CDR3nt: TGTGCCAGTAGTATCGAGGGACAGGGTAAAAAACTGTTTTTT; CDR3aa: CASSIEGQGKKLFF
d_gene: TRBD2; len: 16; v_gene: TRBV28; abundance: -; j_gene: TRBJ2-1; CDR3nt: TGTGCCAGCAGTCTATATAGCGGGAGGGCCTACAATGAGCAGTTCTTC; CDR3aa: CASSLYSGRAYNEQFF
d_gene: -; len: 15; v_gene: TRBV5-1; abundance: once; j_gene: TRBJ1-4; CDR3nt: TGCGCCAGCAGTTTGAGGGTCGGGCCGCTGGGAAAACTGTTTTTT; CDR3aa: CASSLRVGPLGKLFF
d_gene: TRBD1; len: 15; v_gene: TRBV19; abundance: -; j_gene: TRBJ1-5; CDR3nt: TGTGCCAGCAACCCGGACAGGGAAGGCAATCAGCCCCAGCATTTT; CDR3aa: CASNPDREGNQPQHF
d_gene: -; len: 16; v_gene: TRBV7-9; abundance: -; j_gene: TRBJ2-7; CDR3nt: TGTGCCAGCAGAGAGATATACACAGGTAAAGGCTACGAGCAGTACTTC; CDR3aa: CASREIYTGKGYEQYF
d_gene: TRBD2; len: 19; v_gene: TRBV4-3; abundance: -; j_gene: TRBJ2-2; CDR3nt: TGCGCCAGCAGCCAAGACGTCTCGGCGACTAGCGGGGTTGGCGGGGAGCTGTTTTTT; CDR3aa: CASSQDVSATSGVGGELFF
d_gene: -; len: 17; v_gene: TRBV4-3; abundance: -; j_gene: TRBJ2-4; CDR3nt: TGCGCCAGCAGCCAAGATCGGGCCCTAGAGGCCAAAAACATTCAGTACTTC; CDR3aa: CASSQDRALEAKNIQYF
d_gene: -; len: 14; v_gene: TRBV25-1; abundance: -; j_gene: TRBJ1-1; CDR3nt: TGTGCCAGCAGTGAGGGTTGGGGTAACACTGAAGCTTTCTTT; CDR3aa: CASSEGWGNTEAFF